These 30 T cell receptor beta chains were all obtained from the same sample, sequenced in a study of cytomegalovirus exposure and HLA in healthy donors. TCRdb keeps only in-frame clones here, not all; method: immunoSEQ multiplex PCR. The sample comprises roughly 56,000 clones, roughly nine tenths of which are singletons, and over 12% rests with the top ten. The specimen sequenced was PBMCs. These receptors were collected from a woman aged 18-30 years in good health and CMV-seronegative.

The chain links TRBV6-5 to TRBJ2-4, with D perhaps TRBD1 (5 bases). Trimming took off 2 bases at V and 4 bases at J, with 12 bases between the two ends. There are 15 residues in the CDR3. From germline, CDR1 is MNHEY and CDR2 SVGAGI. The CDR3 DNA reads TGTGCCAGCAGTTACGGTCAGGGATCGAAAAACATTCAGTACTTC. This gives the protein CASSYGQGSKNIQYF.

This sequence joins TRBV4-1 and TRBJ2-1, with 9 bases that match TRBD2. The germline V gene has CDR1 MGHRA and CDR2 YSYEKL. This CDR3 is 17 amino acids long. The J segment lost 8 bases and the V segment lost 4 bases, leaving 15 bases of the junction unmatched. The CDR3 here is CASSLRTSDSYVHEQFF. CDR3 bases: TGCGCCAGCAGCCTCCGGACTAGCGATTCCTATGTACATGAGCAGTTCTTC.

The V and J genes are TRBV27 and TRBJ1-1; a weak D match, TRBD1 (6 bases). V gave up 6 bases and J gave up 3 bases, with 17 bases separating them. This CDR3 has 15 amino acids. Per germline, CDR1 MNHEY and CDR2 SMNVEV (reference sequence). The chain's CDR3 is CASRGGRNWDTEAFF. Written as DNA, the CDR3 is TGTGCCAGCAGGGGGGGGCGCAACTGGGACACTGAAGCTTTCTTT.

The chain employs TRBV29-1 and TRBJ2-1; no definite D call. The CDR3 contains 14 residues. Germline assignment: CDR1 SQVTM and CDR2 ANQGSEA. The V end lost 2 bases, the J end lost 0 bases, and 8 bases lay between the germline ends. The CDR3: CSVEPASSYNEQFF. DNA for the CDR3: TGCAGCGTTGAACCCGCTAGCTCCTACAATGAGCAGTTCTTC.

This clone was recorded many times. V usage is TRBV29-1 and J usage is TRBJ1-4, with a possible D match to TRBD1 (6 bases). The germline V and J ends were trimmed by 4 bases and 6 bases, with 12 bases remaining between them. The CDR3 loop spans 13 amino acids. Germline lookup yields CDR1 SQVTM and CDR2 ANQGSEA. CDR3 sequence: CSVAKQGYEKLFF. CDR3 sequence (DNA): TGCAGCGTTGCCAAACAGGGATATGAAAAACTGTTTTTT.

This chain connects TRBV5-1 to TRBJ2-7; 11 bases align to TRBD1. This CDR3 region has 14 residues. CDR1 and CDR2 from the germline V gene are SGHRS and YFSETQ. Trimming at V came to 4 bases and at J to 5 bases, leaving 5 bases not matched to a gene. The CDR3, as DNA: TGCGCCAGCAGCCCGGACAGGGGGCTCGACGAGCAGTACTTC. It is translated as CASSPDRGLDEQYF.

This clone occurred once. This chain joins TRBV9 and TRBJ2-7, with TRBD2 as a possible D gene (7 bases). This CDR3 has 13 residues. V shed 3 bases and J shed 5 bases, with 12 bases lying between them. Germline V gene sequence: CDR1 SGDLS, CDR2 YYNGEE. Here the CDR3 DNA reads TGTGCCAGCAGCGGACGGCGGGGGCACGAGCAGTACTTC. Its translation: CASSGRRGHEQYF.

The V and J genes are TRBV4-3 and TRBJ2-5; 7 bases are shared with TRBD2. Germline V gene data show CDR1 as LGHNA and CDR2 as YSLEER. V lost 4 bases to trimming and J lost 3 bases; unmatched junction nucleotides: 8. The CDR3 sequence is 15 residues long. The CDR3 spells CASSRGAGVEETQYF. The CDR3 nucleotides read TGCGCCAGCAGCCGAGGCGCGGGAGTAGAAGAGACCCAGTACTTC.

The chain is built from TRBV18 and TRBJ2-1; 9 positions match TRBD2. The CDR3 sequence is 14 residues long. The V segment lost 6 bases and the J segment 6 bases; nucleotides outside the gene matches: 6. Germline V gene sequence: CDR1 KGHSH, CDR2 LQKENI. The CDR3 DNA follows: TGTGCCAGCTCGTCTAGCGGGGAGGGCAATGAGCAGTTCTTC. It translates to CASSSSGEGNEQFF.

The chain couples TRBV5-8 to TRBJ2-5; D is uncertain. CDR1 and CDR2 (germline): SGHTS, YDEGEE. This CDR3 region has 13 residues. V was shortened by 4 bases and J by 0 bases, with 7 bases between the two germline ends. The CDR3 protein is CASSETYQETQYF. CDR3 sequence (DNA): TGTGCCAGCAGCGAGACTTACCAAGAGACCCAGTACTTC.

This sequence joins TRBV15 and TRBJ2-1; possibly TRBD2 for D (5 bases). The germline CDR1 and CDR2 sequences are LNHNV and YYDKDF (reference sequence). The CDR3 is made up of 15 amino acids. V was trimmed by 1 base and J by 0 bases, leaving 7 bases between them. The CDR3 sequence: CATSRAGSSYNEQFF. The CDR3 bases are TGTGCCACCAGCAGAGCGGGGAGCTCCTACAATGAGCAGTTCTTC. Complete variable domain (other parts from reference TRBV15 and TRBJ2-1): DAMVIQNPRYQVTQFGKPVTLSCSQTLNHNVMYWYQQKSSQAPKLLFHYYDKDFNNEADTPDNFQSRRPNTSFCFLDIRSPGLGDTAMYLCATSRAGSSYNEQFFGPGTRLTVL.

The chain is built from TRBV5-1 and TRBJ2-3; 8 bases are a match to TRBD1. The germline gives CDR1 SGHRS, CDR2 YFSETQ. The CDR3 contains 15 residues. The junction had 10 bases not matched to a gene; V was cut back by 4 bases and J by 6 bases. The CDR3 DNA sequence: TGCGCCAGCAGCCACGCTCAGGGGGCGCGGGATACGCAGTATTTT. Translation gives CASSHAQGARDTQYF.

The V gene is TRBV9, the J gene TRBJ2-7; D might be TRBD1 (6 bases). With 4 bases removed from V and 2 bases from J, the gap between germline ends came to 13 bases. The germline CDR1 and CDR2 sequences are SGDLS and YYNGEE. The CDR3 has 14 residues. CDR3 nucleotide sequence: TGTGCCAGCAGCCCTCAGGGGTTCCCCTACGAGCAGTACTTC. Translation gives CASSPQGFPYEQYF.

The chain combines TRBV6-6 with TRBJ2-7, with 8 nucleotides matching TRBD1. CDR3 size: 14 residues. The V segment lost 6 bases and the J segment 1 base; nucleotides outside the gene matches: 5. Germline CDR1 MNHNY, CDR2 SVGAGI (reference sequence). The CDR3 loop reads CASSPGQGSYEQYF. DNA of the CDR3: TGTGCCAGCAGCCCTGGACAGGGATCCTACGAGCAGTACTTC.

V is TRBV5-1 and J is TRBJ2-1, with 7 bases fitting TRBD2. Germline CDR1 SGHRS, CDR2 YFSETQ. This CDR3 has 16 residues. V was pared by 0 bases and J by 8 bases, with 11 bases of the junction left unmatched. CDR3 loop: CASSLGAIGSGDEQFF. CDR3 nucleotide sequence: TGCGCCAGCAGCTTGGGAGCCATCGGAAGCGGGGATGAGCAGTTCTTC.

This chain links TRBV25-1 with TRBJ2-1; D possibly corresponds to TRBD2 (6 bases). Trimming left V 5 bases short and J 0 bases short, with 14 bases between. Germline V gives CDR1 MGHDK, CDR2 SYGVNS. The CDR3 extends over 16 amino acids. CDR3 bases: TGTGCCAGCAGTTCGGCGAGACTAGGCTCCTACAATGAGCAGTTCTTC. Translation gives CASSSARLGSYNEQFF.

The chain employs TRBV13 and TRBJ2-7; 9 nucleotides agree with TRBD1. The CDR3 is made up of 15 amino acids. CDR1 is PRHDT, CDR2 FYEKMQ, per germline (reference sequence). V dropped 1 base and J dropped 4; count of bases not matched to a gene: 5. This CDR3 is CASSLADRGNYEQYF. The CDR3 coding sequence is TGTGCCAGCAGCTTAGCGGACAGGGGTAATTACGAGCAGTACTTC.

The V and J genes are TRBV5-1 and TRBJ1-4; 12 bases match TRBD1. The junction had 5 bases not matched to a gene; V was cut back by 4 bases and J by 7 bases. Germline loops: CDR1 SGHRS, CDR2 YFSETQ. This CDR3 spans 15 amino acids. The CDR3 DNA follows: TGCGCCAGCAGCCGGGACAGGGGGCGAGGTGAAAAACTGTTTTTT. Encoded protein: CASSRDRGRGEKLFF.

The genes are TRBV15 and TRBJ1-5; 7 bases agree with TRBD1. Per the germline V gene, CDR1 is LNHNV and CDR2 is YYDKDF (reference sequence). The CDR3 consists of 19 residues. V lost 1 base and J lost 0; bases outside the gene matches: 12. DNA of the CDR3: TGTGCCACCAGCAGAGTTCCGGACAGGCGAGGGTTTAGCAATCAGCCCCAGCATTTT. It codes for CATSRVPDRRGFSNQPQHF.

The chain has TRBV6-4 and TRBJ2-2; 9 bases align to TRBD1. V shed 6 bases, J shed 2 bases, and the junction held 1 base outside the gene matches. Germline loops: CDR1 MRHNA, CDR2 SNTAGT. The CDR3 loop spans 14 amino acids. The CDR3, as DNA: TGTGCCAGCAGAACAGGGGGCAACACCGGGGAGCTGTTTTTT. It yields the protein CASRTGGNTGELFF.

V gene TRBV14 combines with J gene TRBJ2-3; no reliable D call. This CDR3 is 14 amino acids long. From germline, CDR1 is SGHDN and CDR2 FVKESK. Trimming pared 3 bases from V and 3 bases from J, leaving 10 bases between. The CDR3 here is CASSQEIWTDTQYF. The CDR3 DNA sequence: TGTGCCAGCAGCCAGGAGATTTGGACAGATACGCAGTATTTT. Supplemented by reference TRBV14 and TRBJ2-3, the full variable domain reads EAGVTQFPSHSVIEKGQTVTLRCDPISGHDNLYWYRRVMGKEIKFLLHFVKESKQDESGMPNNRFLAERTGGTYSTLKVQPAELEDSGVYFCASSQEIWTDTQYFGPGTRLTVL.

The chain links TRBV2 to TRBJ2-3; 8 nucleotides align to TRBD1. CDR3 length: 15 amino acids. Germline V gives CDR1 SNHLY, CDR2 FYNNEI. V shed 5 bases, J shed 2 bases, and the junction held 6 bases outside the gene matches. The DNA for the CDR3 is TGTGCCAGCAGTCGACAGGGGTCGGTCACAGATACGCAGTATTTT. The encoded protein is CASSRQGSVTDTQYF.

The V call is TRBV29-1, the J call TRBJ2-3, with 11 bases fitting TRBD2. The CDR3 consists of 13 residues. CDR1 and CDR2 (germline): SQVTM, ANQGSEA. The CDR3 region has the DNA TGCGGATTTAGCGGGAGGGCCGTAGATACGCAGTATTTT. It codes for CGFSGRAVDTQYF.

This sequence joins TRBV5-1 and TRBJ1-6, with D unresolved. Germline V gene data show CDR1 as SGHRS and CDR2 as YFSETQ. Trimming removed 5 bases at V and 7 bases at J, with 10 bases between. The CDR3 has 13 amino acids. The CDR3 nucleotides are TGCGCCAGCAGGAACTTGGAGAATTCACCCCTCCACTTT. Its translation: CASRNLENSPLHF.

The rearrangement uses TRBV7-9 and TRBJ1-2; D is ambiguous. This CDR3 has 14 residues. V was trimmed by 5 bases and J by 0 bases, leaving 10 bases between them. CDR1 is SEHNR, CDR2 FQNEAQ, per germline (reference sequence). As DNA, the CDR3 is TGTGCCAGCAGCCTATTATCGTCTAACTATGGCTACACCTTC. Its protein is CASSLLSSNYGYTF.

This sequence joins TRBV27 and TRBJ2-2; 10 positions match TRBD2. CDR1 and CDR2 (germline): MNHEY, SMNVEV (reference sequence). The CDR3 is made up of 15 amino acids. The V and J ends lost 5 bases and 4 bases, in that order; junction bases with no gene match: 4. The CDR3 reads CASSGLAELTGELFF. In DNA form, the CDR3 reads TGTGCCAGCAGTGGACTAGCGGAACTCACCGGGGAGCTGTTTTTT.

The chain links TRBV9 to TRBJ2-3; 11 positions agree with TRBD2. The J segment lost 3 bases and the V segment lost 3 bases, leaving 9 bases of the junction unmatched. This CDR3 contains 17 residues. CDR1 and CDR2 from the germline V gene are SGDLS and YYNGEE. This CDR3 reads CASSAARASGRTDTQYF. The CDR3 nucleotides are TGTGCCAGCAGCGCAGCCCGAGCTAGCGGGAGGACAGATACGCAGTATTTT.

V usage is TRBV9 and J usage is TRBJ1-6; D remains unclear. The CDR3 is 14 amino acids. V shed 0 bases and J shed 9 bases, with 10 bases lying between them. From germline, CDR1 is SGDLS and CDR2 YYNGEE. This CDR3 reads CASSVEQVFSPLHF. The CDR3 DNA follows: TGTGCCAGCAGCGTAGAGCAGGTCTTTTCACCCCTCCACTTT.

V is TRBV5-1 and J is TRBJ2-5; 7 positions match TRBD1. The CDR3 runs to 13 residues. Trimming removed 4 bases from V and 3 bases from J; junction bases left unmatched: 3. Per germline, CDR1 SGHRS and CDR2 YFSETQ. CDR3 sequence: CASSPTGEETQYF. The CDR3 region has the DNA TGCGCCAGCAGCCCAACAGGGGAAGAGACCCAGTACTTC.

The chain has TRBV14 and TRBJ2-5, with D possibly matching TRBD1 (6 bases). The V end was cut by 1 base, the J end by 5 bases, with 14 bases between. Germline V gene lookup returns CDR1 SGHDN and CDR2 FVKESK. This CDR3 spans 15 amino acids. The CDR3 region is CASSQGPLRGETQYF. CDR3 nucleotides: TGTGCCAGCAGCCAAGGACCATTAAGGGGGGAGACCCAGTACTTC.